The 21 T cell receptor beta chains given below trace back to one sample, sequenced in a study of blood T cell repertoires in COVID-19 (dated by TCRdb to 2019 to 2021). Libraries came from the immunoSEQ multiplex PCR assay. TCRdb mirrors the immuneACCESS table, restricted to in-frame sequences. Some clones are absent from its copies; in checked studies, under half trace to an unresolved V gene, and the reason for the others is unknown. The table for this sample lists approximately 46,000 clones; roughly 73% of them were counted only once. The ten top clones hold approximately 61% of the sample. Sequencing was done on a sample of peripheral blood. Every receptor here comes from an older man with acute or convalescent COVID-19.

The genes are TRBV7-6 and TRBJ2-7, with TRBD1 matching 11 bases. Germline assignment: CDR1 SGHVS and CDR2 FNYEAQ. The CDR3 consists of 17 residues. Germline trimming cut 3 bases from V and 1 base from J; bases unmatched to any gene: 8. Here the CDR3 reads CASSFGQGADSSYEQYF. CDR3 nucleotides: TGTGCCAGCAGCTTTGGACAGGGGGCCGATTCGTCCTACGAGCAGTACTTC.

The J gene is TRBJ2-5, the V gene TRBV18; D not resolved. The CDR3 is 12 amino acids. V lost 4 bases, J lost 5 bases, and 8 bases lay in between. Germline CDR1 is KGHSH and CDR2 is LQKENI. CDR3 in amino acids: CASSLSRETQYF. CDR3 DNA: TGTGCCAGCTCACTGTCGAGGGAGACCCAGTACTTC.

The chain combines TRBV7-3 with TRBJ2-1; the match to TRBD2 covers 11 bases. This CDR3 has 13 amino acids. With V trimmed by 5 bases and J by 10 bases, 4 bases remained unmatched. Germline CDR1 and CDR2: SGHTA and FQGTGA. The CDR3 loop is CASSPGTSGEQFF. The CDR3 DNA reads as TGTGCCAGCAGCCCGGGGACTAGCGGAGAGCAGTTCTTC.

This clone showed up just a few times. V usage is TRBV21-1 and J usage is TRBJ1-5; the DNA was not used to check the table's D call, TRBD1. TRBV21-1 corresponds to a pseudogene. The CDR3 is 15 residues long. The CDR3: CASSTDRGENQPQHF. In DNA form, the CDR3 reads TGTGCCAGCAGCACCGACAGGGGGGAAAATCAGCCCCAGCATTTT.

The V and J genes are TRBV25-1 and TRBJ2-5; possible D gene TRBD2, 7 bases. This CDR3 has 15 residues. Germline assignment: CDR1 MGHDK and CDR2 SYGVNS. V lost 2 bases, J lost 5 bases, and 15 bases lay in between. CDR3: CASSEGGGVRETQYF. The CDR3 bases are TGTGCCAGCAGTGAAGGAGGGGGGGTTCGGGAGACCCAGTACTTC.

A single count supports this clone. The rearrangement links TRBV19 to TRBJ1-3; 7 bases fit TRBD1. V shed 6 bases, J shed 1 base, and the junction held 3 bases outside the gene matches. This CDR3 region has 14 residues. From germline, CDR1 is LNHDA and CDR2 SQIVND (reference sequence). The DNA of the CDR3 is TGTGCCAGTAGAGTGGACAGGTCTGGAAACACCATATATTTT. This codes for CASRVDRSGNTIYF.

This clone has only a few counts. V is TRBV15 and J is TRBJ2-5; D may be TRBD2 (6 bases). Trimming took 0 bases from V and 5 from J, leaving 10 bases between them. The CDR3 is made up of 14 amino acids. Germline CDR1 is LNHNV and CDR2 is YYDKDF (reference sequence). The chain's CDR3 is CATSRDYGSETQYF. CDR3 DNA: TGTGCCACCAGCAGAGATTACGGGAGCGAGACCCAGTACTTC.

This clone was found a few times. The rearrangement links TRBV13 to TRBJ2-7; 9 nucleotides line up with TRBD2. The trim removed 3 bases at V and 6 bases at J, leaving 9 bases unmatched. The CDR3 is made up of 15 amino acids. Germline CDR1 is PRHDT and CDR2 is FYEKMQ (reference sequence). The CDR3 region is CASSFGLAGGGEQYF. CDR3 DNA: TGTGCCAGCAGCTTCGGGTTGGCGGGAGGGGGCGAGCAGTACTTC.

The rearrangement joins TRBV28 to TRBJ2-7, with 8 bases matching TRBD1. The germline CDR1 and CDR2 sequences are MDHEN and SYDVKM. With V trimmed by 1 base and J by 0 bases, 2 bases remained unmatched. The CDR3 is 15 amino acids. The CDR3 DNA is TGTGCCAGCAGTTTATTAGGGACAGGCTCCTACGAGCAGTACTTC. This codes for CASSLLGTGSYEQYF.

The chain carries TRBV7-2 and TRBJ2-7, with D uncertain. The germline V and J ends were trimmed by 5 bases and 2 bases, with 7 bases remaining between them. The length of the CDR3 is 12 residues. CDR1 and CDR2 from the germline V gene are SGHTA and FQGNSA. CDR3 bases: TGTGCCAGCAGCCTATTTACCTACGAGCAGTACTTC. It specifies CASSLFTYEQYF.

The genes are TRBV28 and TRBJ2-3, with 11 positions matching TRBD2. Germline trimming cut 3 bases from V and 2 bases from J; bases unmatched to any gene: 1. Per the germline V gene, CDR1 is MDHEN and CDR2 is SYDVKM. The CDR3 is made up of 15 amino acids. The CDR3 DNA is TGTGCCAGCAGTTTTAGCGGGAGGGCCACAGATACGCAGTATTTT. Its translation: CASSFSGRATDTQYF. The whole variable domain, remainder taken from reference TRBV28 and TRBJ2-3, is DVKVTQSSRYLVKRTGEKVFLECVQDMDHENMFWYRQDPGLGLRLIYFSYDVKMKEKGDIPEGYSVSREKKERFSLILESASTNQTSMYLCASSFSGRATDTQYFGPGTRLTVL.

The chain is built from TRBV5-4 and TRBJ2-1; D is possibly TRBD2 (5 bases). V lost 0 bases to trimming and J lost 4 bases, with 8 bases between them. In germline, CDR1 is SGHNT, CDR2 YYREEE (reference sequence). The CDR3 runs to 14 residues. The CDR3 loop reads CASSLGGYYNEQFF. The CDR3, as DNA: TGTGCCAGCAGCTTGGGAGGGTATTACAATGAGCAGTTCTTC.

The chain links TRBV18 to TRBJ1-1; the D is unclear. With 4 bases removed from V and 5 bases from J, the gap between germline ends came to 14 bases. The CDR3 is 14 residues long. CDR1 is KGHSH and CDR2 is LQKENI in the germline V gene. In nucleotides, the CDR3 is TGTGCCAGCTCACGGGTGGCCCCGGGTACTGAAGCTTTCTTT. Translation gives CASSRVAPGTEAFF.

The V call is TRBV19, the J call TRBJ2-7, with a tentative D call TRBD2 (5 bases). The CDR3 sequence is 13 residues long. Looked up from germline, CDR1 is LNHDA and CDR2 is SQIVND (reference sequence). V dropped 3 bases and J dropped 5 bases, with 11 bases sitting between them. The chain's CDR3 is CASSMRLNDEQYF. The DNA of the CDR3 is TGTGCCAGTAGTATGCGACTAAACGACGAGCAGTACTTC.

V usage is TRBV5-4 and J usage is TRBJ2-2; 8 positions match TRBD2. This CDR3 has 17 residues. V lost 4 bases to trimming and J lost 8 bases; unmatched junction nucleotides: 16. Germline V gives CDR1 SGHNT, CDR2 YYREEE (reference sequence). Written as DNA, the CDR3 is TGTGCCAGCAGCCAAAGAGCCGGGACTAGAGGTTTAGGGGAGCTGTTTTTT. Translating gives CASSQRAGTRGLGELFF.

The J gene is TRBJ2-1, the V gene TRBV30; 12 bases line up with TRBD2. The CDR3 has 15 residues. Germline CDR1 and CDR2: GTSNPN and SVGIG (reference sequence). V lost 2 bases and J lost 2; bases outside the gene matches: 1. The DNA of the CDR3 is TGTGCCTGGAGTCGACTAGCGGGAGCCTACAATGAGCAGTTCTTC. It specifies CAWSRLAGAYNEQFF.

This chain joins TRBV9 and TRBJ2-2; TRBD2 aligns across 8 bases. J lost 4 bases, V lost 4 bases, and 3 bases had no gene match. The CDR3 runs to 14 residues. Germline assignment: CDR1 SGDLS and CDR2 YYNGEE. The CDR3 region has the DNA TGTGCCAGCAGCATCACTAGCGGCACCGGGGAGCTGTTTTTT. Protein: CASSITSGTGELFF.

The chain links TRBV19 to TRBJ2-7; TRBD1 agrees at 7 bases. This CDR3 contains 14 residues. J lost 0 bases, V lost 4 bases, and 3 bases had no gene match. Germline CDR1 LNHDA, CDR2 SQIVND (reference sequence). DNA for the CDR3: TGTGCCAGTAGTAAGGGACAGAGCTCCTACGAGCAGTACTTC. This encodes CASSKGQSSYEQYF.

The CDR3 DNA is TGTGCCAGCAGCCACGACGGGGGGGTTTACAATGAGCAGTTCTTC. It specifies CASSHDGGVYNEQFF. This chain connects TRBV7-3 to TRBJ2-1; 8 bases map to TRBD2. This CDR3 is built from 15 residues. V lost 5 bases, J lost 4 bases, and 7 bases stayed unmatched. CDR1 SGHTA and CDR2 FQGTGA come from the germline V gene.

This clone has only a few counts. CDR3 DNA sequence: TGTGCCTGGAGTACGGGACAGATTAACACCGGGGAGCTGTTTTTT. Encoded protein: CAWSTGQINTGELFF. The genes are TRBV30 and TRBJ2-2; 7 bases match TRBD1. In germline, CDR1 is GTSNPN, CDR2 SVGIG (reference sequence). This CDR3 comprises 15 residues. The V segment lost 2 bases and the J segment 2 bases; nucleotides outside the gene matches: 5.

The chain employs TRBV7-9 and TRBJ1-1; tentatively, D is TRBD1 (6 bases). The CDR3 has 15 residues. With 2 bases removed from V and 1 base from J, the gap between germline ends came to 11 bases. Germline CDR1 is SEHNR and CDR2 is FQNEAQ (reference sequence). DNA of the CDR3: TGTGCCAGCAGCTTAAGGCAACAGGGGAACACTGAAGCTTTCTTT. Protein product: CASSLRQQGNTEAFF.